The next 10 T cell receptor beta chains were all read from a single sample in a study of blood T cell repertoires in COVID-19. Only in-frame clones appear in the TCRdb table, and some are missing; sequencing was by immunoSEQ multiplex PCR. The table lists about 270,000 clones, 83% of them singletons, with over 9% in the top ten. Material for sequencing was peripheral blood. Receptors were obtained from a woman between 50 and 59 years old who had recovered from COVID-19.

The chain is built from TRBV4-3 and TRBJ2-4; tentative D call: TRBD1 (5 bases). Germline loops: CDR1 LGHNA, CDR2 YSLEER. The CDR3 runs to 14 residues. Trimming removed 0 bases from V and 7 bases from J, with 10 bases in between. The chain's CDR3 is CASSQDRVRNIQYF. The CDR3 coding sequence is TGCGCCAGCAGCCAAGACAGGGTACGGAACATTCAGTACTTC.

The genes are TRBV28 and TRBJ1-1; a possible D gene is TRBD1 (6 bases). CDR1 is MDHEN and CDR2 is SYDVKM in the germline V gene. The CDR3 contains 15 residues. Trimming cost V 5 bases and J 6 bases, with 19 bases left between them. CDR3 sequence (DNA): TGTGCCAGCAGTCCACCCCGTACAGGGAGTCCTGAAGCTTTCTTT. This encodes CASSPPRTGSPEAFF.

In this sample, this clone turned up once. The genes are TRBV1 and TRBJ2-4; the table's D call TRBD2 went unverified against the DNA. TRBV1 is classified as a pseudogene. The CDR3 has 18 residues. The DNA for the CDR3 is TGCACCAGCAGCCTCTTCAATCTAGCGGGGATAGCCAAAAACATTCAGTACTTC. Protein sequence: CTSSLFNLAGIAKNIQYF.

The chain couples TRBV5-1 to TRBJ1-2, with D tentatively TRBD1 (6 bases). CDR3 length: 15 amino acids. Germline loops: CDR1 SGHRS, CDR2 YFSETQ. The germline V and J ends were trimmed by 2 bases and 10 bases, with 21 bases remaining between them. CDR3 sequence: CASSFKGSVDSPYTF. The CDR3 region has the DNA TGCGCCAGCAGCTTTAAAGGCAGCGTGGACAGTCCCTACACCTTC.

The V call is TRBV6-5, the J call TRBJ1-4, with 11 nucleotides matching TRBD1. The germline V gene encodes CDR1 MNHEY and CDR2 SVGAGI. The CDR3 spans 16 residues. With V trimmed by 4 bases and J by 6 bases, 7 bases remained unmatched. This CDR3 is CASSSRGQGGYEKLFF. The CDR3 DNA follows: TGTGCCAGCAGTTCCAGGGGACAGGGGGGTTATGAAAAACTGTTTTTT.

CDR3 region: CASSQDQTGGAYNEQFF. The CDR3 coding sequence is TGCGCCAGCAGCCAAGATCAAACCGGGGGGGCCTACAATGAGCAGTTCTTC. The rearrangement uses TRBV4-1 and TRBJ2-1; 8 bases are shared with TRBD2. Per germline, CDR1 MGHRA and CDR2 YSYEKL. V was pared by 0 bases and J by 2 bases, with 6 bases of the junction left unmatched. The CDR3 extends over 17 amino acids.

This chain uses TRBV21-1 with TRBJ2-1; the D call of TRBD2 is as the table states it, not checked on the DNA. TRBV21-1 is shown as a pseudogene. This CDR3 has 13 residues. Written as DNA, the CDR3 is TGTGCCAGCAGCAAAGTCGTTGACAATGAGCAGTTCTTC. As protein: CASSKVVDNEQFF.

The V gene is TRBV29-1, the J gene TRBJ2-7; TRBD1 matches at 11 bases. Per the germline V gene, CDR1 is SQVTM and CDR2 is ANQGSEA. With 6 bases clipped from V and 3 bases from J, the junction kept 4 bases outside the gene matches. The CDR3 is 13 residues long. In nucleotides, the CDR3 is TGCAGCGTAAAAGGGACAGGGGGCTACGAGCAGTACTTC. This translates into CSVKGTGGYEQYF.

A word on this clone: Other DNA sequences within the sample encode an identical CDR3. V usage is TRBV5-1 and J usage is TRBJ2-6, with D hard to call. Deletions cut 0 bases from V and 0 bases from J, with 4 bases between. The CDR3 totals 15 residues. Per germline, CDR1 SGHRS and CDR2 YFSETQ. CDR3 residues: CASSLAVSGANVLTF. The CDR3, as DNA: TGCGCCAGCAGCTTGGCAGTCTCTGGGGCCAACGTCCTGACTTTC.

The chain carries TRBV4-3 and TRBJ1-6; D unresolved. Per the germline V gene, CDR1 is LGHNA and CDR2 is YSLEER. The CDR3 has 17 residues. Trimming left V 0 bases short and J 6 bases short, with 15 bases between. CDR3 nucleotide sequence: TGCGCCAGCAGCCAAGATCGGGGAACAGAGCTTAATTCACCCCTCCACTTT. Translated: CASSQDRGTELNSPLHF.